This paragraph reports one T cell receptor beta chain. These data come from a study of blood T cell repertoires in COVID-19. Study-wide context: Specimens from acute and convalescent COVID-19 originated in the United States, Italy and Spain. T cells, B-cell-depleted T cells, or PBMCs provided the cDNA or gDNA that served as material.

Germline V CDR1 and CDR2: LGHDT, YNNKEL (reference sequence). With V trimmed by 8 bases and J by 3 bases, 7 bases remained unmatched. The length of the CDR3 is 14 residues. As originally analysed: For nucleated cells, counts were estimated from reference gene primer amplification. The table came from immunoSEQ multiplex PCR; TCRdb's copy has only in-frame clones and leaves some out. Clone size and the V and J calls come from that table; the DNA yielded D and trimming. The top ten hold 5% of the sample, which has about 150,000 clones, 87% seen once. The source material was peripheral blood. The chain is built from TRBV3-1 (or the pseudogene TRBV3-2) and TRBJ2-7; 10 nucleotides align to TRBD2. The sequence was obtained from a human donor in a cohort sampled during active COVID-19. The CDR3 loop is CASRPTSGVYEQYF. Here the CDR3 DNA reads TGTGCCAGCCGGCCCACTAGCGGGGTCTACGAGCAGTACTTC.